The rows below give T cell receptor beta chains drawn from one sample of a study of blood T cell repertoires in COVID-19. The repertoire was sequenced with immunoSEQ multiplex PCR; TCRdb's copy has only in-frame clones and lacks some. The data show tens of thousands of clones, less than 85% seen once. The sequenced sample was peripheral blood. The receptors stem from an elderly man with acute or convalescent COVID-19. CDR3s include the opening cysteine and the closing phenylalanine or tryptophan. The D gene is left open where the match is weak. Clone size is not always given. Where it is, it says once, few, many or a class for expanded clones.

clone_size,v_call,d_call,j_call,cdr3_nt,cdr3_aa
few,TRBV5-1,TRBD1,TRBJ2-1,TGCGCCAGCAGCCCGACCGGGACAGGAAGCTCCTACAATGAGCAGTTCTTC,CASSPTGTGSSYNEQFF
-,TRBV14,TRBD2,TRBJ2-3,TGTGCCAGCAGCCAAACAGGGGGACTAGCGGGAGCAGATACGCAGTATTTT,CASSQTGGLAGADTQYF
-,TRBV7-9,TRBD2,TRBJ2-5,TGTGCCAGCAGACTAGCGGGAGCAGAGACCCAGTACTTC,CASRLAGAETQYF
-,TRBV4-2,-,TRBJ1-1,TGTGCCAGCAGCCTACAGGGCCAGAACACTGAAGCTTTCTTT,CASSLQGQNTEAFF
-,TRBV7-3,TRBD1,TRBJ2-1,TGTGCCAGCAGCGCCGTGACAGGGAATGAGCAGTTCTTC,CASSAVTGNEQFF
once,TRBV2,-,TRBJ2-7,TGTGCCAGCAGAGAGACTGAAGCTACTAGCCTGAACTACGAGCAGTACTTC,CASRETEATSLNYEQYF
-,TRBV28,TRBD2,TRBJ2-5,TGTGCCAGCAGTTCGGGACTAGCGGGAGGTTGGGAGACCCAGTACTTC,CASSSGLAGGWETQYF
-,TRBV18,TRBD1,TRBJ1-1,TGTGCCAGCTCACCACTTCCTGGACAGGGCACTGAAGCTTTCTTT,CASSPLPGQGTEAFF
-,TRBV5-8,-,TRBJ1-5,TGTGCCAGCAGCCGAAACAGTCTCAATCAGCCCCAGCATTTT,CASSRNSLNQPQHF
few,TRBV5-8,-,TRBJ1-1,TGTGCCAGCAGCGGCCGGGACATCGGTACTGAAGCTTTCTTT,CASSGRDIGTEAFF
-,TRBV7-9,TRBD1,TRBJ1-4,TGTGCCAGCACCAGGGGGCAGGGTAATGAAAAACTGTTTTTT,CASTRGQGNEKLFF
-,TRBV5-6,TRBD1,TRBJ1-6,TGTGCCAGCAGCTTTTCTCTGGACAGGGCCAATTCACCCCTCCACTTT,CASSFSLDRANSPLHF
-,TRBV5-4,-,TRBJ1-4,TGTGCCAGCAGCCCTGGAGGGGCCCTAACAACTAATGAAAAACTGTTTTTT,CASSPGGALTTNEKLFF
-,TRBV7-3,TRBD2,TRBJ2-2,TGTGCCAGCAGCTCATTGGGACTAGCTAACACCGGGGAGCTGTTTTTT,CASSSLGLANTGELFF
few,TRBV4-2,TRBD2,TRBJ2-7,TGTGCCAGCAGCCAACTTACTAGCGGGAGTCCCTACGAGCAGTACTTC,CASSQLTSGSPYEQYF
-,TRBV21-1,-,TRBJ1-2,TGTGCCAGCAGCAAAGCGCTTTCGAGGCCATCCTCTAACTATGGCTACACCTTC,CASSKALSRPSSNYGYTF
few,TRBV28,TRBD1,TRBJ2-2,TGTGCCAGCAGGACAGGGGGCTATAACACCGGGGAGCTGTTTTTT,CASRTGGYNTGELFF
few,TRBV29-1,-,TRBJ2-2,TGCAGCGTTGGGGGACTGGGAAACACCGGGGAGCTGTTTTTT,CSVGGLGNTGELFF
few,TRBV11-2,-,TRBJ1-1,TGTGCCAGCAGCTTAGAATTCGGCAGGGCAAACACTGAAGCTTTCTTT,CASSLEFGRANTEAFF
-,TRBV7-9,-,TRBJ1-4,TGTGCCAGCAGCTTAAATTTAGGCGGATTAACTAATGAAAAACTGTTTTTT,CASSLNLGGLTNEKLFF